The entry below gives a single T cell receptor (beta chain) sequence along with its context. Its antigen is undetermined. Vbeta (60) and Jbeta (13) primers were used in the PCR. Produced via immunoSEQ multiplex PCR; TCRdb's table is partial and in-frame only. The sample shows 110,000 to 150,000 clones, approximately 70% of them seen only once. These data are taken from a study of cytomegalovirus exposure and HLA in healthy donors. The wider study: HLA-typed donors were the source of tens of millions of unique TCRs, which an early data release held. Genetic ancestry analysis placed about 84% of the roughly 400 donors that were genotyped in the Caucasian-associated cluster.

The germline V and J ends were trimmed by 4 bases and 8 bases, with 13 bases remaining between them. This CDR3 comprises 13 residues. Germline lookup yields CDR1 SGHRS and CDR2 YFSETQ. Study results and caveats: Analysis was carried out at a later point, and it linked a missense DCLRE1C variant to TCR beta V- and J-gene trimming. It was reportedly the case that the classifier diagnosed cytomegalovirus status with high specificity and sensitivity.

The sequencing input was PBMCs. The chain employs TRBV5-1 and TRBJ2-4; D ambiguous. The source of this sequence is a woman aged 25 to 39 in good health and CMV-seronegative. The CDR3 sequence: CASSAAEYDIQYF. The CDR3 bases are TGCGCCAGCAGCGCGGCGGAGTATGACATTCAGTACTTC.